These 29 T cell receptor beta chains were all obtained from the same sample, sequenced in a study of OX40 agonist ivuxolimab in advanced cancers. Data came from immunoSEQ multiplex PCR; TCRdb stores just in-frame clones and leaves some out. Of about 96,000 clones detected, roughly four fifths appear once; the ten largest clones hold about 6%. Specimen: CD4+ or CD8+ T cells sorted from blood, collected in a trial of the OX40 agonist ivuxolimab. The receptor source for this set is an adult with an advanced solid tumor such as melanoma, head and neck, liver or kidney cancer.

This clone was seen only once. The chain recombines TRBV5-1 with TRBJ1-1, with a tentative D call TRBD1 (6 bases). The germline gives CDR1 SGHRS, CDR2 YFSETQ. Trimming pared 5 bases from V and 1 base from J, leaving 12 bases between. This CDR3 spans 14 amino acids. The CDR3 region has the DNA TGCGCCAGCAGACAGCAACAGGGGAACACTGAAGCTTTCTTT. This gives the protein CASRQQQGNTEAFF.

The chain has TRBV25-1 and TRBJ1-3; tentatively, D is TRBD1 (5 bases). The V gene lost 5 bases and the J gene lost 0 bases, with 20 bases spanning the gap. Germline lookup yields CDR1 MGHDK and CDR2 SYGVNS. CDR3 length equals 18 residues. The CDR3 nucleotides are TGTGCCAGCAGTCCCGCGAGGGGCGGACCGAGCTCTGGAAACACCATATATTTT. Protein product: CASSPARGGPSSGNTIYF.

The gene calls are TRBV5-4 and TRBJ2-3; 10 bases agree with TRBD1. Trimming took 4 bases from V and 1 from J; bases not matched to a gene: 3. Germline loops: CDR1 SGHNT, CDR2 YYREEE (reference sequence). The CDR3 is 15 residues long. CDR3 amino acids: CASSIGTGGTDTQYF. For the CDR3, the DNA is TGTGCCAGCAGCATCGGGACAGGGGGCACAGATACGCAGTATTTT. Looking up the rest from reference TRBV5-4 and TRBJ2-3 gives the full variable domain: ETGVTQSPTHLIKTRGQQVTLRCSSQSGHNTVSWYQQALGQGPQFIFQYYREEENGRGNFPPRFSGLQFPNYSSELNVNALELDDSALYLCASSIGTGGTDTQYFGPGTRLTVL.

The rearrangement links TRBV5-5 to TRBJ2-5; weak D call: TRBD2 (5 bases). Trimming cost V 2 bases and J 4 bases, with 15 bases left between them. The CDR3 covers 15 residues. Per germline, CDR1 SGHKS and CDR2 YYEKEE (reference sequence). The CDR3 is CASSFGIQRGETQYF. The CDR3 DNA follows: TGTGCCAGCAGCTTTGGCATCCAACGGGGAGAGACCCAGTACTTC.

V is TRBV29-1 and J is TRBJ2-5; D unresolved. Germline V gene data show CDR1 as SQVTM and CDR2 as ANQGSEA. The CDR3 has 12 amino acids. V gave up 4 bases and J gave up 2 bases, with 8 bases separating them. The CDR3 is CSVVSGQETQYF. The CDR3 DNA follows: TGCAGCGTTGTGTCGGGTCAAGAGACCCAGTACTTC.

The V call is TRBV18, the J call TRBJ1-1; D is ambiguous. CDR1 KGHSH and CDR2 LQKENI come from the germline V gene. The length of the CDR3 is 13 residues. V was trimmed by 2 bases and J by 6 bases, leaving 10 bases between them. CDR3 region: CASSPSGEAEAFF. The DNA of the CDR3 is TGTGCCAGCTCACCATCCGGGGAAGCTGAAGCTTTCTTT.

This clone was recorded once. CDR3 sequence: CAWSAQRGLTNIQYF. CDR3 sequence (DNA): TGTGCCTGGAGTGCCCAGCGGGGTCTTACGAACATTCAGTACTTC. The rearrangement links TRBV30 to TRBJ2-4; the match to TRBD2 covers 7 bases. V trimming: 1 base; J trimming: 7 bases; junction bases outside the gene matches: 10. The CDR3 has 15 residues. CDR1 GTSNPN and CDR2 SVGIG come from the germline V gene (reference sequence).

The chain couples TRBV5-1 to TRBJ2-1; possibly TRBD2 for D (6 bases). Germline V gives CDR1 SGHRS, CDR2 YFSETQ. The CDR3 spans 18 residues. Trimming took 0 bases from V and 0 from J, leaving 16 bases between them. CDR3 coding DNA: TGCGCCAGCAGCTTGGTGGGGGGAGTCGCTTCCTCCTACAATGAGCAGTTCTTC. Protein: CASSLVGGVASSYNEQFF.

V gene TRBV19 combines with J gene TRBJ1-2; possible D gene TRBD1, 5 bases. V was pared by 4 bases and J by 2 bases, with 8 bases between. The CDR3 is 13 residues long. The germline gives CDR1 LNHDA, CDR2 SQIVND (reference sequence). CDR3 in DNA: TGTGCCAGTAGTACAGGGTCAAACTATGGCTACACCTTC. This gives the protein CASSTGSNYGYTF.

The J gene is TRBJ1-2, the V gene TRBV4-3; D may be TRBD1 (5 bases). The germline V gene encodes CDR1 LGHNA and CDR2 YSLEER. V lost 1 base, J lost 1 base, and 10 bases lay in between. There are 15 residues in the CDR3. The CDR3 here is CASSQVPDSNYGYTF. In nucleotides, the CDR3 is TGCGCCAGCAGCCAAGTTCCTGACAGTAACTATGGCTACACCTTC.

The chain is built from TRBV7-9 and TRBJ2-2; the D is unclear. Germline V gene sequence: CDR1 SEHNR, CDR2 FQNEAQ (reference sequence). V lost 3 bases and J lost 6, with 11 bases in between. The CDR3 consists of 14 residues. As DNA, the CDR3 is TGTGCCAGCAGCTTTTCCACTATCGCCGGGGAGCTGTTTTTT. The encoded protein is CASSFSTIAGELFF.

For the CDR3, the DNA is TGTGCCAGCAGTCCCTCGCGAGGGGGCCTGGAGACCCAGTACTTC. Translating it yields CASSPSRGGLETQYF. V gene TRBV28 combines with J gene TRBJ2-5, with 7 bases matching TRBD1. Germline assignment: CDR1 MDHEN and CDR2 SYDVKM. Trimming took 5 bases from V and 5 from J; bases not matched to a gene: 11. The CDR3 is made up of 15 amino acids. Supplemented by reference TRBV28 and TRBJ2-5, the full variable domain reads DVKVTQSSRYLVKRTGEKVFLECVQDMDHENMFWYRQDPGLGLRLIYFSYDVKMKEKGDIPEGYSVSREKKERFSLILESASTNQTSMYLCASSPSRGGLETQYFGPGTRLLVL.

The chain carries TRBV5-1 and TRBJ2-2; TRBD2 is a possible D gene (6 bases). This CDR3 has 15 residues. Trimming removed 4 bases from V and 2 bases from J, with 12 bases in between. Germline-derived CDR1 and CDR2 are SGHRS and YFSETQ. For the CDR3, the DNA is TGCGCCAGCAGCCCGTTGGGGGGTAACACCGGGGAGCTGTTTTTT. Translation: CASSPLGGNTGELFF.

The gene calls are TRBV15 and TRBJ2-6; D is tentatively TRBD1 or TRBD2 (5 bases each). The germline V gene has CDR1 LNHNV and CDR2 YYDKDF (reference sequence). V lost 0 bases to trimming and J lost 0 bases, with 12 bases between them. The CDR3 spans 18 residues. This chain's CDR3 is CATSRDPGARSGANVLTF. The CDR3 bases are TGTGCCACCAGCAGAGATCCCGGGGCCCGCTCTGGGGCCAACGTCCTGACTTTC.

The V and J genes are TRBV10-3 and TRBJ1-5, with D hard to call. Trimming removed 3 bases at V and 6 bases at J, with 12 bases between. Germline assignment: CDR1 ENHRY and CDR2 SYGVKD. This CDR3 spans 14 amino acids. This CDR3 is CAISDSGISQPQHF. CDR3 nucleotides: TGTGCCATCAGTGACTCGGGGATTTCTCAGCCCCAGCATTTT.

The V and J genes are TRBV2 and TRBJ2-1; 10 nucleotides line up with TRBD2. In germline, CDR1 is SNHLY, CDR2 FYNNEI. V shed 6 bases, J shed 1 base, and the junction held 12 bases outside the gene matches. This CDR3 contains 18 residues. CDR3 sequence: CASRQNSGGLRSYNEQFF. Here the CDR3 DNA reads TGTGCCAGCAGGCAAAATAGCGGGGGGTTAAGGTCCTACAATGAGCAGTTCTTC.

The rearrangement joins TRBV7-2 to TRBJ1-4, with D maybe TRBD1 (5 bases). CDR3 length: 16 amino acids. Germline assignment: CDR1 SGHTA and CDR2 FQGNSA. V lost 5 bases, J lost 8 bases, and 21 bases lay in between. CDR3 sequence (DNA): TGTGCCAGCAGCGACCTGGCAGGGAACCTCGGGGAAAAACTGTTTTTT. Translated: CASSDLAGNLGEKLFF. The whole variable domain, filled in from reference TRBV7-2 and TRBJ1-4, reads GAGVSQSPSNKVTEKGKDVELRCDPISGHTALYWYRQSLGQGLEFLIYFQGNSAPDKSGLPSDRFSAERTGGSVSTLTIQRTQQEDSAVYLCASSDLAGNLGEKLFFGSGTQLSVL.

This clone was seen only once. The V and J genes are TRBV4-2 and TRBJ2-1, with TRBD2 identical over 8 bases. Germline V CDR1 and CDR2: LGHNA, YNFKEQ. The CDR3 sequence is 15 residues long. V lost 4 bases and J lost 5; bases outside the gene matches: 7. Here the CDR3 DNA reads TGTGCCAGCAGCCTCCAAATTAGCGGGGACAATGAGCAGTTCTTC. Its translation is CASSLQISGDNEQFF.

This chain connects TRBV5-6 to TRBJ2-7; D unclear. Germline V gives CDR1 SGHDT, CDR2 YYEEEE. Trimming took off 4 bases at V and 0 bases at J, with 14 bases between the two ends. The CDR3 runs to 15 residues. Here the CDR3 DNA reads TGTGCCAGCAGCCCCAACGGGCTGCTCTCCTACGAGCAGTACTTC. It translates to CASSPNGLLSYEQYF.

Written as DNA, the CDR3 is TGCGCCAGCAGCCCCACCACTAGCGCCGGCCCCTACAATGAGCAGTTCTTC. It specifies CASSPTTSAGPYNEQFF. The V gene is TRBV5-1, the J gene TRBJ2-1; 7 positions match TRBD2. Losses at the gene ends were 4 bases for V and 2 bases for J; bases not matched to a gene: 12. The CDR3 is made up of 17 amino acids. CDR1 and CDR2 from the germline V gene are SGHRS and YFSETQ.

This clone appeared once. The chain links TRBV7-1 to TRBJ1-2, with TRBD1 matching over 9 bases. TRBV7-1 is identified as an open reading frame with a role that is uncertain. The V and J ends lost 4 bases and 6 bases, in that order; junction bases with no gene match: 12. The CDR3 spans 16 residues. CDR3 DNA: TGTGCCAGCAGCTTAGCGGTGGGACAGGGTAGGGATGGCTACACCTTC. Residues: CASSLAVGQGRDGYTF.

This clone was recorded once. J is TRBJ1-1 and V is TRBV10-1; D call uncertain. The V end lost 3 bases, the J end lost 0 bases, and 2 bases lay between the germline ends. This CDR3 spans 12 amino acids. The V gene's germline CDR1 is WNHNN and CDR2 SYGVQD (reference sequence). CDR3 amino acids: CASSEMNTEAFF. DNA of the CDR3: TGCGCCAGCAGTGAAATGAACACTGAAGCTTTCTTT.

The J gene is TRBJ1-2, the V gene TRBV27, with D possibly being TRBD1 (6 bases). This CDR3 is built from 14 residues. CDR1 and CDR2 from the germline V gene are MNHEY and SMNVEV (reference sequence). Between the trimmed V and J ends, which lost 0 bases and 7 bases, there was a span of 12 bases. The CDR3 reads CASSLSSQGSGYTF. CDR3 nucleotide sequence: TGTGCCAGCAGTTTATCGAGTCAGGGGAGTGGCTACACCTTC.

The rearrangement joins TRBV11-2 to TRBJ2-1, with D perhaps matching TRBD1 (5 bases). V lost 3 bases and J lost 13, with 22 bases in between. The CDR3 is 15 amino acids. Germline values: CDR1 SGHAT, CDR2 FQNNGV. The CDR3 DNA sequence: TGTGCCAGCAGCTTGGCGTTCAATCAGGGTAGCCGACAGTTCTTC. Its translation is CASSLAFNQGSRQFF.

This rearrangement joins TRBV25-1 to TRBJ1-5; D not certain. The V gene lost 6 bases and the J gene lost 5 bases, with 20 bases spanning the gap. The CDR3 covers 16 residues. Germline assignment: CDR1 MGHDK and CDR2 SYGVNS. The CDR3 is CASSSSASIGYQPQHF. CDR3 DNA sequence: TGTGCCAGCAGCAGCTCCGCCAGTATAGGGTATCAGCCCCAGCATTTT.

The chain links TRBV27 to TRBJ1-1; no clear D gene. The CDR3 spans 12 residues. V shed 8 bases and J shed 4 bases, with 11 bases lying between them. The V gene's germline CDR1 is MNHEY and CDR2 SMNVEV (reference sequence). The CDR3 region is CASGSSPTEAFF. For the CDR3, the DNA is TGTGCCAGCGGATCCTCACCCACTGAAGCTTTCTTT.

CDR3: CASSLKQGNEKLFF. The CDR3 coding sequence is TGTGCCAGCTCACTCAAACAGGGTAATGAAAAACTGTTTTTT. The chain recombines TRBV18 with TRBJ1-4, with a possible D match to TRBD1 (6 bases). Trimming took off 4 bases at V and 4 bases at J, with 10 bases between the two ends. The CDR3 length is 14 residues. Looked up from germline, CDR1 is KGHSH and CDR2 is LQKENI.

This clone was recorded once. V is TRBV14 and J is TRBJ2-7; D perhaps matches TRBD1 (6 bases). This CDR3 region has 14 residues. Trimming cost V 4 bases and J 2 bases, with 12 bases left between them. CDR1 and CDR2 from the germline V gene are SGHDN and FVKESK. The CDR3 is CASSLGQNPYEQYF. CDR3 DNA sequence: TGTGCCAGCAGCCTTGGACAGAACCCCTACGAGCAGTACTTC.

The chain uses TRBV5-1 and TRBJ2-7; perhaps TRBD2 as D (7 bases). Germline V gene data show CDR1 as SGHRS and CDR2 as YFSETQ. Trimming shortened V by 0 bases and J by 5 bases, and 12 bases separated the two germline ends. The CDR3 loop spans 14 amino acids. The CDR3 DNA is TGCGCCAGCAGCTTGGCGGGGGGCCCCCACGAGCAGTACTTC. This translates into CASSLAGGPHEQYF. Full variable domain (missing parts from reference TRBV5-1 and TRBJ2-7): KAGVTQTPRYLIKTRGQQVTLSCSPISGHRSVSWYQQTPGQGLQFLFEYFSETQRNKGNFPGRFSGRQFSNSRSEMNVSTLELGDSALYLCASSLAGGPHEQYFGPGTRLTVT.